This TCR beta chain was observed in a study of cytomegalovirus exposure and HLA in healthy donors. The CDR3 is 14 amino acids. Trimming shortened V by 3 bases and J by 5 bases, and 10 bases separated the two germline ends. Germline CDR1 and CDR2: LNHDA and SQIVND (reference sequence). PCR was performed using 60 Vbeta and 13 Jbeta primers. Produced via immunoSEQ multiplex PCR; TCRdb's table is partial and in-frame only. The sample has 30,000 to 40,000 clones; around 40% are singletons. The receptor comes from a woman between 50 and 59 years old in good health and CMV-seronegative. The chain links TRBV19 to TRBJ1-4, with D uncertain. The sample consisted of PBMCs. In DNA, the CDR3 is TGTGCCAGTAGTATTGGGCCGGTGAATGAAAAACTGTTTTTT. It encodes CASSIGPVNEKLFF.